This T cell receptor beta chain was sequenced during a study of cytomegalovirus exposure and HLA in healthy donors. Use of 60 Vbeta and 13 Jbeta primers characterized the PCR. Repertoires were generated with immunoSEQ multiplex PCR, while TCRdb's copy carries only in-frame clones and drops some. The sample shows approximately 160,000 clones, around three quarters of them seen only once. Study conclusions and caveats: Prior analysis indicated that the majority of TCR beta V segments exhibited productivity approximately 90% or approximately 30% of the time. What a later analysis showed was that several of the most significant clusters appeared linked to common viral pathogens. Most observed TCR sequences were rare, whereas some public TCRs were detected in many donors.

Germline assignment: CDR1 SGHTA and CDR2 FQGTGA. V was clipped by 3 bases and J by 7 bases, with 21 bases between them. CDR3 length: 17 amino acids. The count of this clone is one. The antigen is unknown. Sequenced: PBMCs. This chain uses TRBV7-3 with TRBJ2-2, with a possible D match to TRBD1 (5 bases). The source of this sequence is a middle-aged woman in good health and CMV-seronegative. The CDR3 sequence: CASSFPPQAGKRGELFF. CDR3 nucleotides: TGTGCCAGCAGCTTCCCCCCCCAGGCAGGGAAGCGCGGGGAGCTGTTTTTT.